This T cell receptor (beta chain) was captured in a study of cytomegalovirus exposure and HLA in healthy donors. V lost 6 bases to trimming and J lost 1 base, with 10 bases between them. CDR1 is LNHDA and CDR2 is SQIVND in the germline V gene (reference sequence). The CDR3 sequence is 14 residues long. PCR employed 60 Vbeta and 13 Jbeta primers. Data came from immunoSEQ multiplex PCR; TCRdb stores just in-frame clones and leaves some out. The table includes about 140,000 clones, roughly 66% detected once. The chain recombines TRBV19 with TRBJ2-1; D gene ambiguous. The sequenced sample was PBMCs. The receptor's source is a woman aged 55-75 years in good health and CMV-seronegative. The CDR3 DNA sequence: TGTGCCAGTAGGGAGCGTCAGTCCTACAATGAGCAGTTCTTC. Amino acids: CASRERQSYNEQFF.